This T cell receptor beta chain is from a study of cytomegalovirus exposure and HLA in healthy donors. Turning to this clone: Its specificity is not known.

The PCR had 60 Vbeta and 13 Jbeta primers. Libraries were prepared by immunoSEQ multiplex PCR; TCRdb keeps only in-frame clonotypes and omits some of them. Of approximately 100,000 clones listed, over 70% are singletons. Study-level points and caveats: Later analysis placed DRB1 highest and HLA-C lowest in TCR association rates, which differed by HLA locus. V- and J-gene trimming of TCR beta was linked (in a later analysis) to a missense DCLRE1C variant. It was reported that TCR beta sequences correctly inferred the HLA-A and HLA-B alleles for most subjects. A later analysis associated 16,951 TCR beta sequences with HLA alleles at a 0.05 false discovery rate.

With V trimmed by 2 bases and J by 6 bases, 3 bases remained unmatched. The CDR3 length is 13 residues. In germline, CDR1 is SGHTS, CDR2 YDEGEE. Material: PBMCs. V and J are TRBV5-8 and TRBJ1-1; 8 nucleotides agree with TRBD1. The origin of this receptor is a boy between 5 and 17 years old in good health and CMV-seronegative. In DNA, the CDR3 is TGTGCCAGCAGCTTCAGGGGGCGAGCTGAAGCTTTCTTT. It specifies CASSFRGRAEAFF.